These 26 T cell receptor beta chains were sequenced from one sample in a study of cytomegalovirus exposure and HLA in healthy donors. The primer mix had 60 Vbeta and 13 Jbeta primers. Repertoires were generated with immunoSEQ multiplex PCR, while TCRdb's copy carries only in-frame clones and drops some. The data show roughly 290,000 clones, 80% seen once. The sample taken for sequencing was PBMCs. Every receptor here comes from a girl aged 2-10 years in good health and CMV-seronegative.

CDR3 DNA: TGTGCCAGCAGCGTAGCTAAAAGAACTAGCGGGGTTCCCTACGAGCAGTACTTC. Residues: CASSVAKRTSGVPYEQYF. The J gene is TRBJ2-5, the V gene TRBV9, with 10 bases fitting TRBD2. The DNA matches TRBJ2-7 better at its end, which makes the J call doubtful. Looked up from germline, CDR1 is SGDLS and CDR2 is YYNGEE. The CDR3 is made up of 18 amino acids.

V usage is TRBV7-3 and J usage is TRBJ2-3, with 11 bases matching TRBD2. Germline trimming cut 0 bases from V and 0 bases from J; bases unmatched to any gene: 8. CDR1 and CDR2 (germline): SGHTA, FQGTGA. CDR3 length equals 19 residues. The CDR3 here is CASSLTSGTSGQSTDTQYF. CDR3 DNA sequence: TGTGCCAGCAGCTTAACCAGCGGGACTAGCGGCCAGAGCACAGATACGCAGTATTTT.

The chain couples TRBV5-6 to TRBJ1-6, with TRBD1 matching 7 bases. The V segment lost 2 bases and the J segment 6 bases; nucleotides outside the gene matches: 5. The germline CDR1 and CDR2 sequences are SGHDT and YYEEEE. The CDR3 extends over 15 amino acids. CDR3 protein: CASSFQTGINSPLHF. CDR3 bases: TGTGCCAGCAGCTTTCAGACAGGGATTAATTCACCCCTCCACTTT.

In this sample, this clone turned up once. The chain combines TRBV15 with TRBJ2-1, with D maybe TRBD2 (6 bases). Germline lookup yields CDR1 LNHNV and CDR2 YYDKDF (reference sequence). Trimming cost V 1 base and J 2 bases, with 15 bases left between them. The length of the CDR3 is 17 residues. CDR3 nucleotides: TGTGCCACCAGCAGAGTATCCGGGAGTAGCACCTACAATGAGCAGTTCTTC. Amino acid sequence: CATSRVSGSSTYNEQFF.

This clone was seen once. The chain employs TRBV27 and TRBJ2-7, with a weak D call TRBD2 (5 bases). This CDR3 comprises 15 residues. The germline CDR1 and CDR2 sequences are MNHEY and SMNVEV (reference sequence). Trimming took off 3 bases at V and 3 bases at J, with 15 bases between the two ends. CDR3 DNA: TGTGCCAGCAGTTTGCGCGGGCCTACCATCTACGAGCAGTACTTC. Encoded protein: CASSLRGPTIYEQYF.

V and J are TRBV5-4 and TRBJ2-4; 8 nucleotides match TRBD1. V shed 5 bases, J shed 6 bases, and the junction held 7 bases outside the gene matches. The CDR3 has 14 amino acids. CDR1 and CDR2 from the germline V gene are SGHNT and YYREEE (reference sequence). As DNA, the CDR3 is TGTGCCAGCAGGTCCAGGGGGCCCGGAAACATTCAGTACTTC. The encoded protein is CASRSRGPGNIQYF.

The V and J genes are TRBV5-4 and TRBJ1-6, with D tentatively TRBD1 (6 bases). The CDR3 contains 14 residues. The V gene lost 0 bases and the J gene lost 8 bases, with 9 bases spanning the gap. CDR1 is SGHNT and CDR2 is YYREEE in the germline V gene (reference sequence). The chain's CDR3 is CASSLEQGYSPLHF. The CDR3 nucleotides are TGTGCCAGCAGCTTGGAACAGGGCTATTCACCCCTCCACTTT.

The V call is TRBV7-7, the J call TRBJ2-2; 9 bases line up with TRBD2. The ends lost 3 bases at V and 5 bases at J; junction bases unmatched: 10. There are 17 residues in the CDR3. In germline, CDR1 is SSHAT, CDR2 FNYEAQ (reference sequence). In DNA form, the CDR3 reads TGTGCCAGCAGCTTTGAGACTAGCGGAAAAGGAACCGGGGAGCTGTTTTTT. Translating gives CASSFETSGKGTGELFF.

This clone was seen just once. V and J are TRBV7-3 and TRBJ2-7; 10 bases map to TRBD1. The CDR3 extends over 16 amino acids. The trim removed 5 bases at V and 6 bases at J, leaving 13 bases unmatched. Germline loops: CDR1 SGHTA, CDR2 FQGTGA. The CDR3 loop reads CASSPRGGQGPSEQYF. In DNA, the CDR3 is TGTGCCAGCAGCCCCCGTGGGGGACAGGGGCCCAGCGAGCAGTACTTC.

In DNA form, the CDR3 reads TGTGCCAGTAGTACCTGGACTAGCGGTCGCCCCGCCGGGGAGCTGTTTTTT. This encodes CASSTWTSGRPAGELFF. The chain joins TRBV19 to TRBJ2-2; 10 bases fit TRBD2. CDR1 and CDR2 from the germline V gene are LNHDA and SQIVND (reference sequence). The trim removed 4 bases at V and 6 bases at J, leaving 11 bases unmatched. The CDR3 is made up of 17 amino acids.

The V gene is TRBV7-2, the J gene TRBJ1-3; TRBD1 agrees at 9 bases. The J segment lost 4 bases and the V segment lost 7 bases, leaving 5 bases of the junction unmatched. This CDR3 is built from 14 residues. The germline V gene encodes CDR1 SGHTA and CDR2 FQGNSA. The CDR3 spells CASTRDRVGNTIYF. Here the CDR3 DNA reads TGTGCCAGCACGAGGGACAGGGTCGGAAACACCATATATTTT.

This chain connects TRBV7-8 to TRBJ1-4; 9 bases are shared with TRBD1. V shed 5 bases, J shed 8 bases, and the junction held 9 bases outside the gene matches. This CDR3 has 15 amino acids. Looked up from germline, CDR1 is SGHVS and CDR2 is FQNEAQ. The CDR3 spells CASSKGTGTWEKLFF. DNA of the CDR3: TGTGCCAGCAGCAAAGGGACAGGGACTTGGGAAAAACTGTTTTTT.

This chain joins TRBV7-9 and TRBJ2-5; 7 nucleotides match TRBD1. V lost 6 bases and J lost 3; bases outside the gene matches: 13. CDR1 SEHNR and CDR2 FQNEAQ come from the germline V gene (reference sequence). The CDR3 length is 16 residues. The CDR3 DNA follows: TGTGCCAGCAGTTTTCTGCTCAACAGGGGAGAAGAGACCCAGTACTTC. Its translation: CASSFLLNRGEETQYF.

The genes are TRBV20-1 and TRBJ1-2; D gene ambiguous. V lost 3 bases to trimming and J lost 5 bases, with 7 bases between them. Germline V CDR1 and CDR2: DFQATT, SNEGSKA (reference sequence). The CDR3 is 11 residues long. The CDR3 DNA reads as TGCAGTGCTAGGGCCAGATATGGCTACACCTTC. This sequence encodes CSARARYGYTF.

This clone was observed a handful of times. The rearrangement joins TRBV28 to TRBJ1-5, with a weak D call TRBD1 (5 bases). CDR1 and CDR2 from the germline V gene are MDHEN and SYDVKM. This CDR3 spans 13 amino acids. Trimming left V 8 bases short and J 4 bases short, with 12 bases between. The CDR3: CASASGSNQPQHF. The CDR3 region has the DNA TGTGCCAGCGCCTCAGGGTCGAATCAGCCCCAGCATTTT.

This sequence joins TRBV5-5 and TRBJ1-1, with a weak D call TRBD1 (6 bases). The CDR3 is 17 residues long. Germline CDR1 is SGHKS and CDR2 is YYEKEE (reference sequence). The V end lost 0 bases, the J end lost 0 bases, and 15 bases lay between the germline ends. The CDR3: CASSLGQGLNMNTEAFF. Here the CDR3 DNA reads TGTGCCAGCAGCTTGGGGCAGGGGCTTAATATGAACACTGAAGCTTTCTTT. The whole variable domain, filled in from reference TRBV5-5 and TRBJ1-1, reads DAGVTQSPTHLIKTRGQQVTLRCSPISGHKSVSWYQQVLGQGPQFIFQYYEKEERGRGNFPDRFSARQFPNYSSELNVNALLLGDSALYLCASSLGQGLNMNTEAFFGQGTRLTVV.

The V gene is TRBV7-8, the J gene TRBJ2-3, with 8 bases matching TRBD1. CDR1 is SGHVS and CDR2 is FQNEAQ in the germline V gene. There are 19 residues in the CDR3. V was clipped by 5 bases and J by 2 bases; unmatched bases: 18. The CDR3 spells CASSIWDRFGGVFTDTQYF. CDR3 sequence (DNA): TGTGCCAGCAGCATTTGGGACAGGTTTGGTGGGGTCTTCACAGATACGCAGTATTTT.

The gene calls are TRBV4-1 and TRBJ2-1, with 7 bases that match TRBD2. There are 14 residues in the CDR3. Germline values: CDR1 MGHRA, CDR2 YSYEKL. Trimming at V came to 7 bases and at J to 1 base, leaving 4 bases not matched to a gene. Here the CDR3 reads CASNRDYSYNEQFF. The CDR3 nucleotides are TGCGCCAGCAACCGGGACTATTCCTACAATGAGCAGTTCTTC.

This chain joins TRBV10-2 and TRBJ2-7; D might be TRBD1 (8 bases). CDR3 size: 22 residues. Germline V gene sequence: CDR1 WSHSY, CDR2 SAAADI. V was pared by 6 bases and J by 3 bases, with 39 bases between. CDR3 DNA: TGCGCCAGCAGAGGACCCGGGACAGGAATACCTCAGACTAGCTGGAACATCTACGAGCAGTACTTC. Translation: CASRGPGTGIPQTSWNIYEQYF.

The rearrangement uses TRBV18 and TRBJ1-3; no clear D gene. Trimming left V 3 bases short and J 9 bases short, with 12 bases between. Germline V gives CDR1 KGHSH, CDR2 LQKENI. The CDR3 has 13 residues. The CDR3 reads CASSPNPVATIYF. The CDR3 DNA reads TGTGCCAGCTCACCGAACCCAGTGGCCACCATATATTTT.

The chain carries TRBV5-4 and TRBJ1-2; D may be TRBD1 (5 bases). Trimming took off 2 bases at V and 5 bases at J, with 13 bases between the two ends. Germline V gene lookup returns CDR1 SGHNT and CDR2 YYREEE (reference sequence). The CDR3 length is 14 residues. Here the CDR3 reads CASSLPGLNYGYTF. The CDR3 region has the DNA TGTGCCAGCAGCTTACCGGGACTAAATTATGGCTACACCTTC. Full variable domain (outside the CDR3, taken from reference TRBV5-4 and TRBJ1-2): ETGVTQSPTHLIKTRGQQVTLRCSSQSGHNTVSWYQQALGQGPQFIFQYYREEENGRGNFPPRFSGLQFPNYSSELNVNALELDDSALYLCASSLPGLNYGYTFGSGTRLTVV.

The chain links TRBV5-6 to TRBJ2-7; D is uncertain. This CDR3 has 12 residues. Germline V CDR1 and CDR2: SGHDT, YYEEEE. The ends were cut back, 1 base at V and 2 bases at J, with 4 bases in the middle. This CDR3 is CASSLFTYEQYF. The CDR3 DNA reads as TGTGCCAGCAGCTTGTTCACCTACGAGCAGTACTTC.

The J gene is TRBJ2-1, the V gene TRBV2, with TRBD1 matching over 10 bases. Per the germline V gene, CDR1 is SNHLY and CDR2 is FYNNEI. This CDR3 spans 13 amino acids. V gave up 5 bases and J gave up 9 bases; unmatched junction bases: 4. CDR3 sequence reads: CASSTGTGVEQFF. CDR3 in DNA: TGTGCCAGCAGTACCGGGACAGGGGTTGAGCAGTTCTTC.

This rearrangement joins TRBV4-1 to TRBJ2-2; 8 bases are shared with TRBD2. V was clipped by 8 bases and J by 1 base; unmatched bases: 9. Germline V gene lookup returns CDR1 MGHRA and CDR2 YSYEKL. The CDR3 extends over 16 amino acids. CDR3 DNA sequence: TGCGCCAGCGGATACGGGGGGGGATTGAACACCGGGGAGCTGTTTTTT. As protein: CASGYGGGLNTGELFF.

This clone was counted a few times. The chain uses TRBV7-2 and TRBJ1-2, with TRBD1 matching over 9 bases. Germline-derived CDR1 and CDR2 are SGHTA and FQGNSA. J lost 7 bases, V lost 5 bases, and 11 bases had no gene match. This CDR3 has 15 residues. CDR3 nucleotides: TGTGCCAGCAGCCGGGACAGGGATGTACCTGGTGGCTACACCTTC. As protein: CASSRDRDVPGGYTF.

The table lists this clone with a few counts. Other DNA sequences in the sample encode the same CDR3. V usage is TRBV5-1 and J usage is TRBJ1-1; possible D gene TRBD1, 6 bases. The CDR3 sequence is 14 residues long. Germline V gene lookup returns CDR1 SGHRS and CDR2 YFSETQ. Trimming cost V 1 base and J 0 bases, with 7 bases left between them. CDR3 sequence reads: CASSLRGLNTEAFF. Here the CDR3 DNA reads TGCGCCAGCAGCTTGAGGGGGTTGAACACTGAAGCTTTCTTT.